The rows below give T cell receptor beta chains drawn from one sample of a study of blood T cell repertoires in COVID-19. Clones were read by immunoSEQ multiplex PCR, and TCRdb kept only the in-frame ones, dropping some. This table has 150,000 to 200,000 clones, approximately 85% appearing once. The material sequenced was PBMCs or T cells enriched from blood (not recorded which). These TCRs come from a woman in her 30s who had recovered from COVID-19. Both conserved end residues are part of each CDR3. D genes are given only for firm matches. Not every row has a clone size; where given, it reads once, few, many or a size class.

length: 18
size: -
J: TRBJ2-3
V: TRBV18
D: TRBD2
DNA: TGTGCCAGCTCACCGTGGCTAGCGGGAGGATCGGGGGCAGATACGCAGTATTTT
CDR3: CASSPWLAGGSGADTQYF

length: 16
size: -
J: TRBJ2-5
V: TRBV3-1/TRBV3-2
D: TRBD2
DNA: TGTGCCAGCAGCCCTAACCCGGGACTAGCAGGAGAGACCCAGTACTTC
CDR3: CASSPNPGLAGETQYF

length: 15
size: -
J: TRBJ2-7
V: TRBV27
D: -
DNA: TGTGCCAGCAGTTTAAGTCGGCAGGGGTGGCACGAGCAGTACTTC
CDR3: CASSLSRQGWHEQYF

length: 13
size: -
J: TRBJ1-1
V: TRBV20-1
D: TRBD1
DNA: TGCAGTGCTAGTGAGGGGGCGCACACTGAAGCTTTCTTT
CDR3: CSASEGAHTEAFF

length: 13
size: -
J: TRBJ2-4
V: TRBV29-1
D: -
DNA: TGCAGCGTTGAATTCGGTGGTGATGGCATTCAGTACTTC
CDR3: CSVEFGGDGIQYF

length: 18
size: -
J: TRBJ2-6
V: TRBV7-2
D: TRBD1
DNA: TGTGCCAGCAGCTTAGAGGACAGGGGGCGATCTGGGGCCAACGTCCTGACTTTC
CDR3: CASSLEDRGRSGANVLTF

length: 15
size: -
J: TRBJ1-3
V: TRBV28
D: TRBD1
DNA: TGTGCCAGCAGTCCTGAGGGGGCGGGTGGAAACACCATATATTTT
CDR3: CASSPEGAGGNTIYF

length: 15
size: -
J: TRBJ2-7
V: TRBV4-1
D: TRBD2
DNA: TGCGCCAGCAGCCCGACTAGCGGGAGTTCCTACGAGCAGTACTTC
CDR3: CASSPTSGSSYEQYF

length: 13
size: -
J: TRBJ2-7
V: TRBV7-9
D: -
DNA: TGTGCCAGCAGCCCCTCTATAACCTACGAGCAGTACTTC
CDR3: CASSPSITYEQYF

length: 15
size: -
J: TRBJ1-4
V: TRBV7-2
D: TRBD1
DNA: TGTGCCAGCAGCAGTGGACAGGGAAGACGTGAAAAACTGTTTTTT
CDR3: CASSSGQGRREKLFF

length: 14
size: few
J: TRBJ2-3
V: TRBV5-1
D: -
DNA: TGCGCCAGCAGCTTGGGCTACCTGACAGATACGCAGTATTTT
CDR3: CASSLGYLTDTQYF

length: 20
size: -
J: TRBJ2-7
V: TRBV12-2
D: -
DNA: TGTGCAAGTCTGAGGTCTGGGGGGTCCAAGGATCCGGGCTCAACCCACGAGCAGTACTTC
CDR3: CASLRSGGSKDPGSTHEQYF

length: 20
size: -
J: TRBJ1-4
V: TRBV7-9
D: -
DNA: TGTGCCAGCAGCACCCTGAAGGGAGGGCAGACGCGCTCAACTAATGAAAAACTGTTTTTT
CDR3: CASSTLKGGQTRSTNEKLFF

length: 16
size: -
J: TRBJ1-2
V: TRBV27
D: -
DNA: TGTGCCAGCAGTTTACGGCAGGGGCCCAATAACTATGGCTACACCTTC
CDR3: CASSLRQGPNNYGYTF

length: 15
size: once
J: TRBJ1-5
V: TRBV2
D: -
DNA: TGTGCCAGCAGCCGGACAGCCGTTAGCAATCAGCCCCAGCATTTT
CDR3: CASSRTAVSNQPQHF